Sequencing of this T cell receptor (beta chain) was carried out in a study of T cell clonality in common variable immunodeficiency (dated by TCRdb to between 2014 and 2017). Summary of the overall study and its limitations: CVID TCRbeta sequences were reported to have fewer deletions and N-nucleotide insertions and to lack highly modified clones with 13 or more V deletions. Healthy controls shared more TCRbeta clones with each other than CVID subjects shared among themselves (p < 0.0001). Even though DNA input was equal, the average per sample came to 75,000 to 95,000 unique sequences for controls compared with about 30,000 for CVID samples. Compared with healthy controls, CVID subjects showed increased TCRbeta clonality (t-test p = 0.018), a feature most characteristic of about a third of subjects. Patient heterogeneity within the CVID cohort put limits on correlating repertoire features with clinical complications. It was noted by the authors that sequencing of the repertoires of T cell subpopulations would be needed to clarify the cause of the increased clonality in CVID.

CVID samples and control samples contributed equivalent amounts of genomic DNA as sequencing input. For every sample, a 60 bp segment covering the rearranged TCRbeta CDR3 region was amplified and then sequenced. The immunoSEQ assay, a bias-corrected multiplex PCR with high-throughput sequencing, was employed for TCRbeta amplification. The paper's data handling went like this. Every unique nucleotide sequence was considered a clone and was annotated with V, D and J genes, copy number and frequency. Sequences were labeled productive if in frame, and non-productive if out of frame or containing stop codons. As previously described, clonality was calculated on the basis of Shannon's entropy. The predicted amino acid sequences of productive clones were used to derive mean CDR3 Kyte-Doolittle hydropathy. Using the R hclust function, scaled V gene usage was clustered hierarchically with Manhattan distance and complete linkage. To assess clone sharing by CDR3 amino acid sequence, 12 repertoires per group were resampled over 100 rounds. Repertoires were searched for 70 published EBV-specific and nearly 250 published CMV-specific TCRbeta sequences. After two CVID samples that produced fewer than 10,000 sequences were dropped from the analysis, 42 CVID repertoires remained. TCRdb mirrors the immuneACCESS table, restricted to in-frame sequences. Some clones are absent from its copies; in checked studies, under half trace to an unresolved V gene, and the reason for the others is unknown. Clone size and the V and J calls come from that table; the DNA yielded D and trimming. The sample comprises around 45,000 clones, and every one was counted more than once. The top ten clones comprise more than 9% of the sample.

This clone was recorded at least ten times. Its antigen remains undetermined. The missing CDR3 end, 3 residues past where the read stops, is filled in from the germline J gene. Most of the CVID patients and most of the healthy controls were of Caucasian heritage. From each donor, roughly 4.5 to 8.5 ml of heparinized peripheral whole blood was collected. Genomic DNA from adults with common variable immune deficiency (CVID) and from healthy adult controls was used to sequence TCRbeta CDR3 repertoires. A total of about 22 healthy adult volunteers (approximately 12 female and ten or so male; age range 23 to 66 years, mean age around 31) were included in the control group. Diluted blood was subjected to density centrifugation over Hypaque 1077 or Ficoll-Paque for isolation of peripheral blood mononuclear cells. Genomic DNA was obtained from unsorted mononuclear cells using either Qiagen column purification or a centrifugation-based method.

Trimming removed 5 bases from V and 6 bases from J; the gene matches leave 2 bases unexplained. CDR1 and CDR2 are drawn from the germline V gene: KGHSH, LQKENI. The CDR3 contains 13 residues, cysteine and phenylalanine counted. The CDR3 was read in part: 30 bases, with the frame set at base 1. The receptor's source is a person aged 18 to 75 in good health. The sequenced sample was peripheral blood mononuclear cells. The chain is encoded by TRBV18 joined to TRBJ2-1, and TRBD2 aligns with 9 junction nucleotides. The CDR3 DNA, read in part, is TGTGCCAGCTCAAGGACTAGCGTCAATGAG. Protein translation: CASSRTSVNE. The whole CDR3 reads CASSRTSVNEQFF.